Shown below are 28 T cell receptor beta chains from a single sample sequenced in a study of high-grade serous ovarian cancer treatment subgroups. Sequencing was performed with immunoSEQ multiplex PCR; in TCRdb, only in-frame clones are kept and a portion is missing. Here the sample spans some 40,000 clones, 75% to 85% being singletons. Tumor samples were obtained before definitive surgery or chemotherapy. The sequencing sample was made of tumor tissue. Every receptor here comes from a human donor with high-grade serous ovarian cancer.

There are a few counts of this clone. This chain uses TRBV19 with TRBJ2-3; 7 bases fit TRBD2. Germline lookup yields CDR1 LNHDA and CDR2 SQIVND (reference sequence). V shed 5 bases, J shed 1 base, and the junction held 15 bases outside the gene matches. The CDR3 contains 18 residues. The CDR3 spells CASSRGVGGIGGTDTQYF. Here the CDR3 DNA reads TGTGCCAGTAGTCGGGGGGTTGGGGGGATTGGAGGCACAGATACGCAGTATTTT.

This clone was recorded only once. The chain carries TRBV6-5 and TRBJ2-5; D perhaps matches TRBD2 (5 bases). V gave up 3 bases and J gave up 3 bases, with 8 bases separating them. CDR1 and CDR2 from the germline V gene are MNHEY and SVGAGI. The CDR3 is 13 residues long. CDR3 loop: CASSYSGKETQYF. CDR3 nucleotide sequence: TGTGCCAGCAGTTATTCGGGGAAAGAGACCCAGTACTTC.

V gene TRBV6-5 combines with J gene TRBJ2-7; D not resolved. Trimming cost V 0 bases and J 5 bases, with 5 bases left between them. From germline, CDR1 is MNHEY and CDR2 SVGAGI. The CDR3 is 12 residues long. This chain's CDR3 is CASSYSNHEQYF. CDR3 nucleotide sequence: TGTGCCAGCAGTTACTCGAACCACGAGCAGTACTTC.

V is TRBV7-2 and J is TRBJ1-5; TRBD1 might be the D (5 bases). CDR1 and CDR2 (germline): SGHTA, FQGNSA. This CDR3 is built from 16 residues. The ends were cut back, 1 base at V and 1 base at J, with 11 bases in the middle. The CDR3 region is CASSLGDEGSNQPQHF. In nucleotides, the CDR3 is TGTGCCAGCAGCTTAGGGGACGAGGGAAGCAATCAGCCCCAGCATTTT.

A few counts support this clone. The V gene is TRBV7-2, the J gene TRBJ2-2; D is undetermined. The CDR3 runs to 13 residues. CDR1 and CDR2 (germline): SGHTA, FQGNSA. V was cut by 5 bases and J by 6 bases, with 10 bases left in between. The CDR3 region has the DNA TGTGCCAGCAGCGCGGCAATGGCCGGGGAGCTGTTTTTT. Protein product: CASSAAMAGELFF.

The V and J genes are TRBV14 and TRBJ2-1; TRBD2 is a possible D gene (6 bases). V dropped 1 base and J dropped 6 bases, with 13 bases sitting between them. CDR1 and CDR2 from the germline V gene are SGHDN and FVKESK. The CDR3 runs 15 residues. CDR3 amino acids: CASSQARELGNEQFF. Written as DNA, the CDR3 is TGTGCCAGCAGCCAAGCCCGGGAGTTGGGCAATGAGCAGTTCTTC.

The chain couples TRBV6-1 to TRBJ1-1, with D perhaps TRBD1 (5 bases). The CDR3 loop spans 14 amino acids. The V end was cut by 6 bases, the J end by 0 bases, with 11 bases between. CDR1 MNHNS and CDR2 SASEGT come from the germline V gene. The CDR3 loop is CASSRQILNTEAFF. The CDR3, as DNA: TGTGCCAGCAGCAGACAGATTTTGAACACTGAAGCTTTCTTT.

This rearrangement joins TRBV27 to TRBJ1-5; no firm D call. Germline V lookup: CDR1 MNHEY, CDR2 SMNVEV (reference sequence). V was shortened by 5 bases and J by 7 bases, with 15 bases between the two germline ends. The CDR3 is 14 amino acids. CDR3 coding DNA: TGTGCCAGCAGTGCGGGAGGCGCCGGCCAGCCCCAGCATTTT. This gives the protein CASSAGGAGQPQHF.

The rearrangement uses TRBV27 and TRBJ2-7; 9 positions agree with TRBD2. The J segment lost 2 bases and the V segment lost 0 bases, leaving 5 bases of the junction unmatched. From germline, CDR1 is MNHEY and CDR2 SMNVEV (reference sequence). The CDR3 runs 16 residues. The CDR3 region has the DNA TGTGCCAGCAGTTTATCGAGAAGACTAGCGGCCTACGAGCAGTACTTC. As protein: CASSLSRRLAAYEQYF.

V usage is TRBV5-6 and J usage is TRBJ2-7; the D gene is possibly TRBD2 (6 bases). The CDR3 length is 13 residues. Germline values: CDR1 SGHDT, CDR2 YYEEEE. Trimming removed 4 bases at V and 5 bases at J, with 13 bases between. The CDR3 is CASSAFREDEQYF. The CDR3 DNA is TGTGCCAGCAGCGCGTTCAGGGAGGACGAGCAGTACTTC.

CDR3 DNA sequence: TGTGCCAGTAGCACGGGACAGTCCTACAATGAGCAGTTCTTC. This sequence encodes CASSTGQSYNEQFF. The V call is TRBV19, the J call TRBJ2-1; 7 bases align to TRBD1. V shed 6 bases and J 1 base; nucleotides not matched to a gene: 3. CDR1 and CDR2 from the germline V gene are LNHDA and SQIVND (reference sequence). This CDR3 has 14 residues. The full variable domain, rest sourced from reference TRBV19 and TRBJ2-1, is DGGITQSPKYLFRKEGQNVTLSCEQNLNHDAMYWYRQDPGQGLRLIYYSQIVNDFQKGDIAEGYSVSREKKESFPLTVTSAQKNPTAFYLCASSTGQSYNEQFFGPGTRLTVL.

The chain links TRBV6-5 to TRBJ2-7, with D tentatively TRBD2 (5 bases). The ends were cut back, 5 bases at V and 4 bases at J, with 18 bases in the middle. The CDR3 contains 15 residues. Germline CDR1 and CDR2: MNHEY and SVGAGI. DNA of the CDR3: TGTGCCAGCAGTCATAGGACGGGGTCGGGGTACGAGCAGTACTTC. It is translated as CASSHRTGSGYEQYF.

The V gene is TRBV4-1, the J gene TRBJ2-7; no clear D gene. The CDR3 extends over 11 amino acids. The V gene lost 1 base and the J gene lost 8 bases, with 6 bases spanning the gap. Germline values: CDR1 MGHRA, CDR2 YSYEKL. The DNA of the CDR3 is TGCGCCAGCAGCCAAGGGGGTCAGCAGTACTTC. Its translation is CASSQGGQQYF.

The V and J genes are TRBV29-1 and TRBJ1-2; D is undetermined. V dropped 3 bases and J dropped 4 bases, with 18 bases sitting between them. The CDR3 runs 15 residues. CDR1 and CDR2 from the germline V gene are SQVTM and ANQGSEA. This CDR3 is CSVEAPSIAGYGYTF. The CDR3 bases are TGCAGCGTTGAGGCTCCCAGTATTGCAGGCTATGGCTACACCTTC.

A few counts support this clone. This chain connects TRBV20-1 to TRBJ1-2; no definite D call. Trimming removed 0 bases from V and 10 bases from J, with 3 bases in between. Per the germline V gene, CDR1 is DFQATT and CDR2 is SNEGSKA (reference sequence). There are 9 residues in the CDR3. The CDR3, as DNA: TGCAGTGCTAGAGACCCCTACACCTTC. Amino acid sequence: CSARDPYTF.

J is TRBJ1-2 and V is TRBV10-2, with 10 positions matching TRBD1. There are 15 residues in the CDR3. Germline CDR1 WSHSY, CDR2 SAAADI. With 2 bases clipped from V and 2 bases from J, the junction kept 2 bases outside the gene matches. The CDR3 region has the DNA TGCGCCAGCAGTGAGCCGGGACAGGGGAACTATGGCTACACCTTC. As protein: CASSEPGQGNYGYTF.

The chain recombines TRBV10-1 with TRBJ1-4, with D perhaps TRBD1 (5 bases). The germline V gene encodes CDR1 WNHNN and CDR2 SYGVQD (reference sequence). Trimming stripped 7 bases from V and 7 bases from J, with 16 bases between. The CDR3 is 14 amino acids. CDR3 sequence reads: CASTEGSLGEKLFF. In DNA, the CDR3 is TGCGCCAGCACCGAGGGGTCTTTAGGTGAAAAACTGTTTTTT.

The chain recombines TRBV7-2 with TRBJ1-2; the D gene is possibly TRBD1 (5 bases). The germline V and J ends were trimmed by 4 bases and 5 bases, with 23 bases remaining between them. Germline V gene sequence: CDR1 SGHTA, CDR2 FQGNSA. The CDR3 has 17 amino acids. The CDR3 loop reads CASSCRQNHRQIYGYTF. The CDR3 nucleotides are TGTGCCAGCAGCTGCCGACAGAATCACCGCCAGATATATGGCTACACCTTC.

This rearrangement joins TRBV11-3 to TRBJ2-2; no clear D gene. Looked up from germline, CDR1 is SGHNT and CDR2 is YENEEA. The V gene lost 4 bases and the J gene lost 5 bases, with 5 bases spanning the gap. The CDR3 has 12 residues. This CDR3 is CASSSRTGELFF. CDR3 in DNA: TGTGCCAGCAGCTCTCGAACCGGGGAGCTGTTTTTT.

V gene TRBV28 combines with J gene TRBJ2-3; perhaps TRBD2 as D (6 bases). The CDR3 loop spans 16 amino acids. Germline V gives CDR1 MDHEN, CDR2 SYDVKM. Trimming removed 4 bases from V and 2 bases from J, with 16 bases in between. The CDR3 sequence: CASSSSAWTNTDTQYF. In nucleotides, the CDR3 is TGTGCCAGCAGTTCGTCAGCCTGGACTAACACAGATACGCAGTATTTT.

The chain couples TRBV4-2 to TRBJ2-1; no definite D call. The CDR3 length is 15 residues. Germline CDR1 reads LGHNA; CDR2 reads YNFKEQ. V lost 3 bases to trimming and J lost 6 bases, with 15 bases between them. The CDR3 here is CASSHPPDPFNEQFF. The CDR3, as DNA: TGTGCCAGCAGCCACCCACCCGACCCCTTCAATGAGCAGTTCTTC.

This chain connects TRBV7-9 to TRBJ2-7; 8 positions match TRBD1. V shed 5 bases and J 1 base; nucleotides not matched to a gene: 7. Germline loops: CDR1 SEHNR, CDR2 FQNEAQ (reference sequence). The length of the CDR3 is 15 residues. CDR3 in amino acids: CASSAPGGPSYEQYF. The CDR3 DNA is TGTGCCAGCAGCGCCCCAGGGGGCCCGTCCTACGAGCAGTACTTC.

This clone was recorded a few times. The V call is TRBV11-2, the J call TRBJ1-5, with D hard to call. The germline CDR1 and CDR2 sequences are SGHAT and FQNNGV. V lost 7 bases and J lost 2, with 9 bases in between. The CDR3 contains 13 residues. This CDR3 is CASTPLGNQPQHF. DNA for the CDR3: TGTGCCAGCACCCCACTCGGCAATCAGCCCCAGCATTTT.

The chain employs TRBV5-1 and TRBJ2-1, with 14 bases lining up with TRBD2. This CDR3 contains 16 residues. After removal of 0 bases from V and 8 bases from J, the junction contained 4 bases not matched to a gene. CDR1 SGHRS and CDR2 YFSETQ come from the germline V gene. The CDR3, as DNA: TGCGCCAGCAGCTTGGAGGGACTAGCGGGAGAGGATGAGCAGTTCTTC. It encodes CASSLEGLAGEDEQFF.

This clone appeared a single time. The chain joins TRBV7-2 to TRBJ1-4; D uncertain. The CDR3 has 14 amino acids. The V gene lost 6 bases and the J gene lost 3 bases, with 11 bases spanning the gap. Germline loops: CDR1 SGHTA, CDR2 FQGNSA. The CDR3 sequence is CASSRTYANEKLFF. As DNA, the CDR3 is TGTGCCAGCAGTCGGACCTATGCTAATGAAAAACTGTTTTTT.

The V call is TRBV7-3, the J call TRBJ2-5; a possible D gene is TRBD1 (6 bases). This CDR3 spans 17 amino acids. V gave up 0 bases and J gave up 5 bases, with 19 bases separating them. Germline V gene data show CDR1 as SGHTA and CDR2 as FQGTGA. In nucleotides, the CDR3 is TGTGCCAGCAGCTTAACGCATCAGGGGTTTGGCAAGGAGACCCAGTACTTC. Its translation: CASSLTHQGFGKETQYF.

This CDR3 is CASSYSQDQNHYEQYF. CDR3 DNA: TGTGCCAGCAGTTATAGCCAGGACCAAAACCACTACGAGCAGTACTTC. The chain is built from TRBV6-6 and TRBJ2-7, with D uncertain. Germline V gene data show CDR1 as MNHNY and CDR2 as SVGAGI (reference sequence). Trimming removed 3 bases from V and 3 bases from J, with 18 bases in between. The CDR3 runs to 16 residues.

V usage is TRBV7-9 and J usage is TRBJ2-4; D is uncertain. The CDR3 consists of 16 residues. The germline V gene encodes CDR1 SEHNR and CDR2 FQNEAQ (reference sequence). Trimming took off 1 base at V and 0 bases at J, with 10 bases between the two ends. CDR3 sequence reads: CASSLEHSVAKNIQYF. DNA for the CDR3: TGTGCCAGCAGCTTAGAGCACAGTGTAGCCAAAAACATTCAGTACTTC.